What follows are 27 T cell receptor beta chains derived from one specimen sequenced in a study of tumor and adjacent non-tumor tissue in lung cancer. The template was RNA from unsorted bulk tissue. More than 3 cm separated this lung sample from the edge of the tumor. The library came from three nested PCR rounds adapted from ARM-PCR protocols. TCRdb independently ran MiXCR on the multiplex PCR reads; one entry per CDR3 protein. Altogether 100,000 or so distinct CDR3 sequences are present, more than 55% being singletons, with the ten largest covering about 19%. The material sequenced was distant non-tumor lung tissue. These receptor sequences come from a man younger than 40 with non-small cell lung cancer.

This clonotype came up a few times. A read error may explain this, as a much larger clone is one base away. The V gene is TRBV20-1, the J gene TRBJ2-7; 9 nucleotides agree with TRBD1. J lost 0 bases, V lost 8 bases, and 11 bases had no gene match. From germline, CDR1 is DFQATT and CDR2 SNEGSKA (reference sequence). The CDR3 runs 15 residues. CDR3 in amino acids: CSTDTGGAYSYEQYF. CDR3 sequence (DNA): TGCAGTACTGATACAGGGGGCGCATACTCCTACGAGCAGTACTTC.

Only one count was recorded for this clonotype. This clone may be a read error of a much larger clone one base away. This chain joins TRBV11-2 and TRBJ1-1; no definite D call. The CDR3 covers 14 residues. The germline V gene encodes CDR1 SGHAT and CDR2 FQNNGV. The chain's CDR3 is CASSLEGSGTEAVF. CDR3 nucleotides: TGTGCCAGCAGCTTAGAGGGTTCTGGAACTGAAGCTGTCTTT.

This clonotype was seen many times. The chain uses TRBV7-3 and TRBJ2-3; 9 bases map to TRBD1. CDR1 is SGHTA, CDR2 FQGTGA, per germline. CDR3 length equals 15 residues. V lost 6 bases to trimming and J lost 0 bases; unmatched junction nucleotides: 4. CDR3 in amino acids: CASRRTGASTDTQYF. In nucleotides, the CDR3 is TGTGCCAGCAGAAGGACAGGGGCCAGCACAGATACGCAGTATTTT.

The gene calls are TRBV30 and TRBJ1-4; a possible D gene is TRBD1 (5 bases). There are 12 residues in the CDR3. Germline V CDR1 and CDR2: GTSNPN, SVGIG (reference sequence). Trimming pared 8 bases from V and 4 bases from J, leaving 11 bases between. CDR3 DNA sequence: TGTGCCCGGGGGGGAAATAATGAAAAACTGTTTTTT. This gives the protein CARGGNNEKLFF.

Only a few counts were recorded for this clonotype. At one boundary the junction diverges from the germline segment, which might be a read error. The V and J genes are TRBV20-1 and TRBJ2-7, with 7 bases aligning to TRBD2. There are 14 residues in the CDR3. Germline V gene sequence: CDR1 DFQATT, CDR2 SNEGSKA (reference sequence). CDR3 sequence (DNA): TGCAGTGTTAGACAAACGGGAGGTCCCTTCGAGCAGTACTTC. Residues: CSVRQTGGPFEQYF.

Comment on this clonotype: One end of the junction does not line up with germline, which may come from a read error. The CDR3 protein is CNVKVRGYQETQYF. As DNA, the CDR3 is TGCAACGTTAAAGTGCGGGGGTACCAAGAGACCCAGTACTTC. The chain joins TRBV29-1 to TRBJ2-5; 7 bases agree with TRBD2. Germline V gene data show CDR1 as SQVTM and CDR2 as ANQGSEA. The length of the CDR3 is 14 residues.

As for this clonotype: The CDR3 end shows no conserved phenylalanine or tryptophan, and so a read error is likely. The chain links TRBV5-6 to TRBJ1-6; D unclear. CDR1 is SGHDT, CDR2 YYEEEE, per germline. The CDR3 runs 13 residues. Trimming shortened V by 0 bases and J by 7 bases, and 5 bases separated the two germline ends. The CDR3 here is CASSLEWNSPLHS. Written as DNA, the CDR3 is TGTGCCAGCAGCTTGGAGTGGAATTCACCCCTCCACTCT.

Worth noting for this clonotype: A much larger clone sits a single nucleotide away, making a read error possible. CDR3 in amino acids: CASLAGAGYNQQFF. In nucleotides, the CDR3 is TGTGCCAGCCTAGCGGGGGCGGGTTACAATCAGCAGTTCTTC. V and J are TRBV11-2 and TRBJ2-1; 10 nucleotides match TRBD2. The germline V gene has CDR1 SGHAT and CDR2 FQNNGV. The CDR3 consists of 14 residues.

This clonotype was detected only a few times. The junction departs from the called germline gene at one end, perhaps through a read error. Written as DNA, the CDR3 is TGTGTTAGCAGTTTGGGGCTGCCCCCCTACGAGCGGTACTTC. Protein: CVSSLGLPPYERYF. V is TRBV12-3 or TRBV12-4 and J is TRBJ2-7; TRBD1 is a possible D gene (5 bases). This CDR3 is built from 14 residues.

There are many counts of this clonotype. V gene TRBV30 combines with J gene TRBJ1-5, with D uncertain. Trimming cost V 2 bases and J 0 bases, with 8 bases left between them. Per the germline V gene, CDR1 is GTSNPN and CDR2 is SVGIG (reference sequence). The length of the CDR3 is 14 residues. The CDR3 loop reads CAWSPWDSNQPQHF. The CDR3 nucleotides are TGTGCCTGGAGTCCGTGGGATAGCAATCAGCCCCAGCATTTT.

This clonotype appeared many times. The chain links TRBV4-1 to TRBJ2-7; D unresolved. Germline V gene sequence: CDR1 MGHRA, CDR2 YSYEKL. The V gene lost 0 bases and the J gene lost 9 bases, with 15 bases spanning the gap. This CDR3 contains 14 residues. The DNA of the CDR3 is TGCGCCAGCAGCCAAGATGTCATTGCTGTGGGGCAGTACTTC. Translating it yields CASSQDVIAVGQYF.

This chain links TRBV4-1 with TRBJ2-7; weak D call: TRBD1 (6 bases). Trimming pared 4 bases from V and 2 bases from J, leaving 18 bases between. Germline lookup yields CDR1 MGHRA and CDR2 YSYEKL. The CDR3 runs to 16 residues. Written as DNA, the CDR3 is TGCGCCAGCAGCCGAGATGAACAGGGAGACACCTACGAGCAGTACTTC. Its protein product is CASSRDEQGDTYEQYF.

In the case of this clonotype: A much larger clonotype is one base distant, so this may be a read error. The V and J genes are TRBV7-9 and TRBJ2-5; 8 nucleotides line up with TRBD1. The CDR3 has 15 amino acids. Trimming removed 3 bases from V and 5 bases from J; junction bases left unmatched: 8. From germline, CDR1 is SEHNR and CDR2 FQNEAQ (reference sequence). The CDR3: CASSLTGDLGETQYF. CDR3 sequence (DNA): TGTGCCAGCAGCTTGACAGGGGACCTCGGGGAGACCCAGTACTTC.

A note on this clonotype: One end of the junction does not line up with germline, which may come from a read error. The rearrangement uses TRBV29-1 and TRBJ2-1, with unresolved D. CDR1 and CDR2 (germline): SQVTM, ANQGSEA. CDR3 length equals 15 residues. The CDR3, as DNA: TGCAGTGTTGAAGTGCCGGCGAGGCCCTACAATGCGCAGTTCTTC. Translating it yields CSVEVPARPYNAQFF.

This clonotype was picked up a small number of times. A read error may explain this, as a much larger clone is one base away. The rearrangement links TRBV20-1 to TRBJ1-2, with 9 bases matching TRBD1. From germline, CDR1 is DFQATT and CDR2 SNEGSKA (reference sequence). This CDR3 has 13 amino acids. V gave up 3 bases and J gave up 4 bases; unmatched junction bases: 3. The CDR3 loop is CSASTGGSYGYTF. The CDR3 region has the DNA TGCAGTGCTAGTACAGGGGGCAGCTATGGCTACACCTTC.

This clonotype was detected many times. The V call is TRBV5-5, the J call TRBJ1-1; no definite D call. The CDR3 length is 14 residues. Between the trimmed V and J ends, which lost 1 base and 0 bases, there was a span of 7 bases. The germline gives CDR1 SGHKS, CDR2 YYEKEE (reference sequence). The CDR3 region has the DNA TGTGCCAGCAGCTTGATAGACATGAACACTGAAGCTTTCTTT. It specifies CASSLIDMNTEAFF.

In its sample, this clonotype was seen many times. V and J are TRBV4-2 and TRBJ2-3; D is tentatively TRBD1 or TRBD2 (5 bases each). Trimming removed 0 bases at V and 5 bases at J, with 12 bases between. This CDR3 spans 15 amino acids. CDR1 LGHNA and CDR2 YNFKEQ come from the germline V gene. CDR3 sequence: CASSQDGTAEDTQYF. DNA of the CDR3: TGTGCCAGCAGCCAAGATGGGACCGCGGAAGATACGCAGTATTTT.

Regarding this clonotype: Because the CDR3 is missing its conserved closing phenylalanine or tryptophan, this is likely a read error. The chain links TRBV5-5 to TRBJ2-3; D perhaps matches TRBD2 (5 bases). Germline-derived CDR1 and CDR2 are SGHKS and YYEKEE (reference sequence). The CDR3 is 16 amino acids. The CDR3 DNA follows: TGTGCCAGCGGGCGACCGACTATGAGTGGCACTGATACGCAGTATCTT. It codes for CASGRPTMSGTDTQYL.

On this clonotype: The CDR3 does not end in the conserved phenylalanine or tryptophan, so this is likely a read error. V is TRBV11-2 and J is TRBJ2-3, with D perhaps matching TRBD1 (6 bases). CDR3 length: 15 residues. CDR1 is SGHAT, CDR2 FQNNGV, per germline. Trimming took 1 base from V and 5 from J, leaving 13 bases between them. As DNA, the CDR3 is TGTGCCAGCAGCTTAGTTGGGGGCCGGGGAGATACGCAGTATTCT. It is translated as CASSLVGGRGDTQYS.

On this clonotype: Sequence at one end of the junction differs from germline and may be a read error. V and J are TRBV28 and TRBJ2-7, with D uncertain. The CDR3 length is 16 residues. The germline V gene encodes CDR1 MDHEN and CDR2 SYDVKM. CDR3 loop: CASSLSGISSSYEQYF. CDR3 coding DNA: TGTGCCAGTAGTTTATCCGGAATATCGAGTTCCTACGAGCAGTACTTC.

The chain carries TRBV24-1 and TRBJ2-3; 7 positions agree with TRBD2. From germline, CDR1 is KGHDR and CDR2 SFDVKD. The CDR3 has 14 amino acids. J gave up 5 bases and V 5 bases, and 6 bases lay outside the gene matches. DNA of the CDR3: TGTGCCACCAGTGGGGGCGGGAGCGGAGATACGCAGTATTTT. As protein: CATSGGGSGDTQYF.

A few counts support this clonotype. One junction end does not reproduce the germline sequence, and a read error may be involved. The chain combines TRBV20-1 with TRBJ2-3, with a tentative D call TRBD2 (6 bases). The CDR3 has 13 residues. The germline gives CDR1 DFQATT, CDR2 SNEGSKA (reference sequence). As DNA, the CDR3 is TGCGGTGCCCCGCGGGGTGGCCAAGGTACGCAGTATTTT. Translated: CGAPRGGQGTQYF.

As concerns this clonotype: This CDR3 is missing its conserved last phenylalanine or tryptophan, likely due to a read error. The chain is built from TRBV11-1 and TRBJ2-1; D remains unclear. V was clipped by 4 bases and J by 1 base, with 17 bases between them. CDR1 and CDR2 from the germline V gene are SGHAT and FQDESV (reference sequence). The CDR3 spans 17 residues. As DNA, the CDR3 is TGTGCCAGCAGCTCCCGATCGAACCAACGATCCTACAATGAGCAGTTCCTC. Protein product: CASSSRSNQRSYNEQFL.

This chain's CDR3 is CSAKQLEGGHSYNEQFF. The CDR3 DNA reads as TGCAGTGCTAAACAGCTAGAGGGGGGACACTCCTACAATGAGCAGTTCTTC. The V call is TRBV20-1, the J call TRBJ2-1; possibly TRBD1 or TRBD2 for D (6 bases each). CDR1 and CDR2 (germline): DFQATT, SNEGSKA (reference sequence). The length of the CDR3 is 17 residues. The V end lost 4 bases, the J end lost 0 bases, and 19 bases lay between the germline ends.

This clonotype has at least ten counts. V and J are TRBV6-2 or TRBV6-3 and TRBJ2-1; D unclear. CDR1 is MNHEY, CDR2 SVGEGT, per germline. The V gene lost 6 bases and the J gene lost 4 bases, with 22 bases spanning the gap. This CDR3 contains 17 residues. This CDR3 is CASSRLGKTLTYNEQFF. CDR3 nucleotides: TGTGCCAGCAGCCGACTTGGCAAGACCCTTACTTACAATGAGCAGTTCTTC.

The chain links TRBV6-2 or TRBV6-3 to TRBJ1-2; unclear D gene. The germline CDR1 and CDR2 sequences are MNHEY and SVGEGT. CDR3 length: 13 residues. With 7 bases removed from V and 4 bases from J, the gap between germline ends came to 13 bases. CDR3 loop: CASTSRVRYGYTF. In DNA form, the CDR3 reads TGTGCCAGCACTTCAAGGGTCCGCTATGGCTACACCTTC.

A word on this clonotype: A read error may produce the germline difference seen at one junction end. The CDR3 sequence is CAGSFGWEDTQYF. As DNA, the CDR3 is TGTGCCGGCAGCTTTGGCTGGGAGGATACGCAGTATTTT. The rearrangement links TRBV11-2 to TRBJ2-3; a weak D match, TRBD2 (5 bases). CDR3 length: 13 residues. CDR1 is SGHAT, CDR2 FQNNGV, per germline.